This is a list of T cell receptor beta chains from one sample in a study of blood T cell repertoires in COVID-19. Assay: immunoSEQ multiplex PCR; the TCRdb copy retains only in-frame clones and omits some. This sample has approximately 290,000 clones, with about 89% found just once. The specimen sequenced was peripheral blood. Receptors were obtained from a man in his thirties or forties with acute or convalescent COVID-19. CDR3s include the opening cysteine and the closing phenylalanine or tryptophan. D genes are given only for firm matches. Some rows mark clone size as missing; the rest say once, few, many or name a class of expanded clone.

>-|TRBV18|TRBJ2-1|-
CASSPPGALTYNEQFF
TGTGCCAGCTCACCACCGGGAGCTTTAACCTACAATGAGCAGTTCTTC
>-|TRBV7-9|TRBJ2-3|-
CASSSGTGNTDTQYF
TGTGCCAGCAGCTCCGGCACAGGAAACACAGATACGCAGTATTTT
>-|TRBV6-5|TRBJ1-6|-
CASTSGGVGDSPLHF
TGTGCCAGCACCTCGGGGGGCGTGGGAGATTCACCCCTCCACTTT
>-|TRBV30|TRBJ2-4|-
CAWSPGKNIQYF
TGTGCCTGGAGCCCCGGCAAAAACATTCAGTACTTC
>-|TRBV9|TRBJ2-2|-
CAGSPGTFGELFF
TGTGCCGGTTCTCCCGGGACATTCGGGGAGCTGTTTTTT
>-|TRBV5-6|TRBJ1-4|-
CASSLDFGLANEKLFF
TGTGCCAGCAGCTTGGATTTTGGGCTGGCTAATGAAAAACTGTTTTTT
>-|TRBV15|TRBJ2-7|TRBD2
CATSRSIGTSENEQYF
TGTGCCACCAGCAGATCGATAGGGACTAGCGAGAACGAGCAGTACTTC
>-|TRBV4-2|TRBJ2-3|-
CASSLPTSGPDTQYF
TGTGCCAGCAGCCTCCCGACTAGTGGTCCAGATACGCAGTATTTT
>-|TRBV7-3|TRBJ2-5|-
CASSLGVALQETQYF
TGTGCCAGCAGCCTCGGGGTAGCGCTCCAAGAGACCCAGTACTTC
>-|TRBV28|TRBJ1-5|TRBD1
CASSLGRGQGANQPQHF
TGTGCCAGCAGTTTAGGTCGCGGACAGGGGGCCAATCAGCCCCAGCATTTT
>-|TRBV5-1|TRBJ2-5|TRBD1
CASSLWGQGGETQYF
TGCGCCAGCAGCTTGTGGGGACAGGGCGGTGAGACCCAGTACTTC
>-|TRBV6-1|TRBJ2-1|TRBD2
CASSERLAEYNEQFF
TGTGCCAGCAGTGAACGACTAGCGGAATACAATGAGCAGTTCTTC
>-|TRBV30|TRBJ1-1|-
CAWNILRDTEAFF
TGTGCCTGGAACATACTGAGGGACACTGAAGCTTTCTTT
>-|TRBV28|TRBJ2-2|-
CASSQQFTGELFF
TGTGCCAGCAGCCAACAGTTCACCGGGGAGCTGTTTTTT
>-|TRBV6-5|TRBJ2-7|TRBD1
CASSYSRQGSYEQYF
TGTGCCAGCAGTTACTCGAGACAGGGGTCCTACGAGCAGTACTTC
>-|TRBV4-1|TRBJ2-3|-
CASRPTSTDTQYF
TGCGCCAGCAGGCCCACTAGCACAGATACGCAGTATTTT
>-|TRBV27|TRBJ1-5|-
CASRTEDQPQHF
TGTGCCAGCAGAACCGAGGATCAGCCCCAGCATTTT
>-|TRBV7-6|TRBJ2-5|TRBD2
CASRAGTSGETQYF
TGTGCCAGCCGAGCCGGGACTAGCGGAGAGACCCAGTACTTC
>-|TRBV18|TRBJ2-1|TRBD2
CASSPLGRDEQFF
TGTGCCAGCTCACCATTGGGGAGGGATGAGCAGTTCTTC
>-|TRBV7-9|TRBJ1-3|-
CASSSRGGATGNTIYF
TGTGCCAGCAGCTCCCGGGGGGGGGCGACTGGAAACACCATATATTTT
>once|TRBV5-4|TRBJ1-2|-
CASSSDSFGYTF
TGTGCCAGCAGCTCAGACAGTTTTGGCTACACCTTC
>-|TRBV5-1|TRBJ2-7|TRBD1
CASSSDYSTGLGYEQYF
TGCGCCAGCAGCTCAGACTACTCGACAGGGTTAGGGTACGAGCAGTACTTC
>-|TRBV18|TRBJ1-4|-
CASSGADEKLFF
TGTGCCAGCTCAGGGGCAGATGAAAAACTGTTTTTT
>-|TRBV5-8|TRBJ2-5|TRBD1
CASSPGTGGARETQYF
TGTGCCAGCAGCCCCGGGACAGGGGGCGCGCGAGAGACCCAGTACTTC
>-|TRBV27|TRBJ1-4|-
CASKTVINEKLFF
TGTGCCAGTAAGACAGTGATTAATGAAAAACTGTTTTTT
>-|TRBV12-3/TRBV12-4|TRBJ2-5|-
CASSLRETQYF
TGTGCCAGCAGTTTACGGGAGACCCAGTACTTC
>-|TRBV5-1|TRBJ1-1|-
CASSSAGGNTEAFF
TGCGCCAGCAGCTCTGCCGGGGGGAACACTGAAGCTTTCTTT
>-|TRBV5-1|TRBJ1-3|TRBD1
CASSRTGESGNTIYF
TGCGCCAGCAGCCGGACAGGGGAATCGGGAAACACCATATATTTT
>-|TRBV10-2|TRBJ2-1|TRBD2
CASSLTSGRAGEQFF
TGCGCCAGCAGTTTAACTAGCGGGAGGGCCGGTGAGCAGTTCTTC
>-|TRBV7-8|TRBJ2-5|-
CASSSRLSQETQYF
TGTGCCAGCAGCTCCAGACTCTCCCAAGAGACCCAGTACTTC
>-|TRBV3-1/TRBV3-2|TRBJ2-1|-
CASSHGPGTPGSEQFF
TGTGCCAGCAGCCACGGACCCGGGACTCCTGGGAGTGAGCAGTTCTTC
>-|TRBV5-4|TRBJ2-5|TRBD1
CASSQRQGGKTQYF
TGTGCCAGCAGCCAAAGACAGGGTGGGAAGACCCAGTACTTC
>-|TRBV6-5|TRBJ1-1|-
CASRLQGNTEAFF
TGTGCCAGCAGACTACAGGGAAACACTGAAGCTTTCTTT
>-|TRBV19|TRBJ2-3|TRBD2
CASSLLAGDISDTQYF
TGTGCCAGTAGTCTCCTAGCGGGTGACATTTCAGATACGCAGTATTTT
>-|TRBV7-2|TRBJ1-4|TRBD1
CASSLGQRATNEKLFF
TGTGCCAGCAGCTTGGGACAGAGAGCAACTAATGAAAAACTGTTTTTT
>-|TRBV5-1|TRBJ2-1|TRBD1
CASSNPGQGTYNEQFF
TGCGCCAGCAGCAACCCGGGACAGGGGACTTACAATGAGCAGTTCTTC
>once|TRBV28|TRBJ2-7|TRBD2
CASSSSGNLANSYEQYF
TGTGCCAGCAGTTCGAGCGGGAACCTAGCTAACTCCTACGAGCAGTACTTC
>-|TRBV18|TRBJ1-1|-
CASSPKLGGPNTEAFF
TGTGCCAGCTCACCTAAACTGGGGGGACCGAACACTGAAGCTTTCTTT
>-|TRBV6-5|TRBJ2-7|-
CASRGTSPYEQYF
TGTGCCAGCAGGGGCACCAGCCCCTACGAGCAGTACTTC
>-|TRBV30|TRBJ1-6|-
CAWSGSYNSPLHF
TGTGCCTGGAGCGGCTCCTATAATTCACCCCTCCACTTT